A selection of T cell receptor beta chains follows, all from one sample in a study of cytomegalovirus exposure and HLA in healthy donors. Method: immunoSEQ multiplex PCR; TCRdb's copy keeps in-frame clones and lacks some. Of about 150,000 clones in the sample, approximately 84% are singletons; the top ten hold more than 0.35%. Material for sequencing was PBMCs. The receptors originated from a boy aged 2 to 10 in good health and CMV-seronegative. Each CDR3 is given with its conserved first and last residue. D genes are given only for firm matches. The listing skips clone size in some rows; elsewhere it reads once, few, many or a size class.

j_gene | v_gene | d_gene | abundance | CDR3aa | CDR3nt
TRBJ1-1 | TRBV19 | . | . | CASSRQGGTEAFF | TGTGCCAGTAGTCGGCAGGGAGGCACTGAAGCTTTCTTT
TRBJ2-1 | TRBV11-2 | TRBD1 | . | CASSLDGDSYNEQFF | TGTGCCAGCAGCTTAGATGGGGACAGCTACAATGAGCAGTTCTTC
TRBJ2-1 | TRBV4-1 | TRBD2 | . | CASSQDFAASGRGPTDNEQFF | TGCGCCAGCAGCCAAGATTTTGCGGCTAGCGGGAGAGGGCCAACCGACAATGAGCAGTTCTTC
TRBJ2-3 | TRBV5-1 | TRBD1 | once | CASSLTGALPDTQYF | TGCGCCAGCAGCTTGACAGGGGCCCTTCCAGATACGCAGTATTTT
TRBJ1-3 | TRBV14 | . | . | CASSQGEGHSGNTIYF | TGTGCCAGCAGCCAAGGCGAGGGTCACTCTGGAAACACCATATATTTT
TRBJ2-1 | TRBV14 | . | . | CASSQANGQFF | TGTGCCAGCAGCCAAGCAAACGGGCAGTTCTTC
TRBJ2-5 | TRBV30 | . | . | CAWRSRGPQETQYF | TGTGCCTGGAGGTCTCGTGGGCCCCAAGAGACCCAGTACTTC
TRBJ2-1 | TRBV29-1 | TRBD1 | . | CSVEDQDRGMFDEQFF | TGCAGCGTTGAAGATCAGGACAGGGGGATGTTCGATGAGCAGTTCTTC
TRBJ2-3 | TRBV18 | . | . | CASSPPDRGSRGTSENTQYF | TGTGCCAGCTCACCACCGGACAGGGGATCGAGGGGGACTAGCGAGAATACGCAGTATTTT
TRBJ2-3 | TRBV14 | TRBD2 | few | CASSQELAPTDTQYF | TGTGCCAGCAGCCAAGAACTAGCGCCCACAGATACGCAGTATTTT
TRBJ1-5 | TRBV5-6 | . | . | CASSLAGGRGNQPQHF | TGTGCCAGCAGCTTGGCCGGGGGACGAGGAAATCAGCCCCAGCATTTT
TRBJ1-2 | TRBV4-1 | . | . | CASSQDGSGYGYTF | TGCGCCAGCAGCCAAGATGGTTCAGGCTATGGCTACACCTTC
TRBJ2-1 | TRBV5-4 | TRBD1 | . | CASSSPGQYNEQFF | TGTGCCAGCAGCTCACCGGGACAGTACAATGAGCAGTTCTTC
TRBJ2-5 | TRBV6-5 | . | . | CASRDSDGRQTQYF | TGTGCCAGCAGGGACAGCGACGGACGACAGACCCAGTACTTC
TRBJ1-2 | TRBV14 | . | once | CASSQTGEWSYGYTF | TGTGCCAGCAGCCAAACCGGTGAATGGAGCTATGGCTACACCTTC
TRBJ2-6 | TRBV6-1 | . | . | CASSDGLVGANVLTF | TGTGCCAGCAGTGACGGTTTGGTGGGGGCCAACGTCCTGACTTTC
TRBJ2-7 | TRBV6-6 | TRBD1 | . | CASSYGDRGGEYEQYF | TGTGCCAGCAGTTACGGGGACAGGGGAGGAGAATACGAGCAGTACTTC
TRBJ2-3 | TRBV29-1 | TRBD1 | once | CSVEEDRGEDTQYF | TGCAGCGTTGAAGAGGACAGGGGGGAAGATACGCAGTATTTT
TRBJ1-1 | TRBV29-1 | . | . | CSVERDLLNTEAFF | TGCAGCGTTGAAAGGGACTTGCTGAACACTGAAGCTTTCTTT
TRBJ2-2 | TRBV2 | TRBD2 | . | CASRMGGGNTGELFF | TGTGCCAGCAGGATGGGCGGGGGGAACACCGGGGAGCTGTTTTTT
TRBJ2-1 | TRBV30 | TRBD2 | . | CARSRRKRESSYNEQFF | TGTGCCCGATCCAGACGTAAGCGGGAGAGCTCCTACAATGAGCAGTTCTTC
TRBJ1-1 | TRBV6-1 | . | . | CASSPRGNTEAFF | TGTGCCAGCAGTCCCAGGGGGAACACTGAAGCTTTCTTT
TRBJ2-5 | TRBV18 | . | . | CASSPMTGRETQYF | TGTGCCAGCTCACCCATGACAGGGAGGGAGACCCAGTACTTC
TRBJ1-2 | TRBV4-1 | TRBD1 | . | CASSQTTGTGGITANYGYTF | TGCGCCAGCAGCCAGACAACCGGGACAGGGGGCATAACAGCTAACTATGGCTACACCTTC
TRBJ2-7 | TRBV4-1 | . | . | CASSQGVAENYEQYF | TGCGCCAGCAGCCAAGGGGTAGCGGAGAACTACGAGCAGTACTTC
TRBJ1-3 | TRBV27 | . | . | CASSAINSGNTIYF | TGTGCCAGCAGCGCTATAAACTCTGGAAACACCATATATTTT
TRBJ1-1 | TRBV7-3 | . | . | CASSAQLRTEALF | TGTGCCAGCAGCGCGCAACTGAGGACTGAAGCTCTCTTT